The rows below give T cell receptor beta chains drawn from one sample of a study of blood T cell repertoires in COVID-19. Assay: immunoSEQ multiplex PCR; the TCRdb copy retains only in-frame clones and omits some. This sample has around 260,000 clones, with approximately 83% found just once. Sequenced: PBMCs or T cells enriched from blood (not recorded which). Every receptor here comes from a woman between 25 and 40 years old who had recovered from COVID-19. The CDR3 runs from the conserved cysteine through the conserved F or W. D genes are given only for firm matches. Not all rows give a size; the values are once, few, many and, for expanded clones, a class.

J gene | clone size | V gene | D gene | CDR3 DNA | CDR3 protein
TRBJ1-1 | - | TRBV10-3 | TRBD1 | TGTGCCATCAGGTCAAGGGGGCTGAACACTGAAGCTTTCTTT | CAIRSRGLNTEAFF
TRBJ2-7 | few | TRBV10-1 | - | TGCGCCAGCAGCCAGGCAATTTCTTCCTCCGAGCAGTACTTC | CASSQAISSSEQYF
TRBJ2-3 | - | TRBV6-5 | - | TGTGCCAGCACTATAAAGATAGATACGCAGTATTTT | CASTIKIDTQYF
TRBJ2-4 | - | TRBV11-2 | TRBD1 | TGTGCCAGCAGCTTGGCCGGGACAGGGACCACCAAAAACATTCAGTACTTC | CASSLAGTGTTKNIQYF
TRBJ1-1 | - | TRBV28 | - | TGTGCCAGCAGTCAGGGCGAAGCTTTCTTT | CASSQGEAFF
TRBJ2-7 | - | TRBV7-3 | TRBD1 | TGTGCCAGCAGCTTAGGACAGGGTTCCAACGAGCAGTACTTC | CASSLGQGSNEQYF
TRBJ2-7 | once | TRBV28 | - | TGTGCCGGAGGAAACAGGGCGAACTACGAGCAGTACTTC | CAGGNRANYEQYF
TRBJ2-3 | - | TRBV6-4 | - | TGTGCCAGCAGTGACGGGGAAGGAGGGGCAGATACGCAGTATTTT | CASSDGEGGADTQYF
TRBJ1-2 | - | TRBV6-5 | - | TGTGCCAGCAGCCTAACGGGGGGGGCGAAGCGCACCTTC | CASSLTGGAKRTF
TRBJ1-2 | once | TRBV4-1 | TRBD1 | TGCGCCAGCAGCCAAGTTCCCAGGGGGCGCAACTATGGCTACACCTTC | CASSQVPRGRNYGYTF
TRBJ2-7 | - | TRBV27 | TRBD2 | TGTGCCAGCAGTTTACGTAGCGGGAGATACTACGAGCAGTACTTC | CASSLRSGRYYEQYF